This T cell receptor beta chain was observed in a study of shared clonotypes between healthy human individuals. CDR1 is ENHRY and CDR2 is SYGVKD in the germline V gene. V dropped 6 bases and J dropped 5; count of bases not matched to a gene: 6. This CDR3 spans 13 amino acids. Assay used: immunoSEQ multiplex PCR; TCRdb lists only in-frame clones, some missing. The sample holds nearly 1,000,000 clones; approximately 80% are singletons and the top ten take 1.5%. The clonotype was recovered from a man between 18 and 35 years old in good health. The sequenced sample consisted of memory CD4+ T cells sorted from blood. Subset here: CD45RA-negative fraction. The V gene is TRBV10-3, the J gene TRBJ2-5; TRBD2 matches at 7 bases. CDR3: CAIRGGAGETQYF. The CDR3 nucleotides read TGTGCCATCAGGGGAGGGGCCGGGGAGACCCAGTACTTC.